The entry that follows covers one T cell receptor (beta chain) sequence. This sample is part of a study of blood T cell repertoires in COVID-19. Study overall: Material from acute and convalescent COVID-19 was sourced from the United States, Italy and Spain. Nucleic acid was either cDNA or gDNA, and it came from T cells, B-cell-depleted T cells, or PBMCs.

Per the original methods: The assay estimated nucleated cells by amplifying reference gene primers. TCRdb's table, derived via immunoSEQ multiplex PCR, lists solely in-frame clones and lacks some. The V and J calls and clone size come from that table; D and trimming were worked out from the DNA. The sample has about 170,000 clones, around four fifths seen once; the top ten hold about 3%. This CDR3 is 14 amino acids long. Germline CDR1 MNHEY, CDR2 SVGAGI. Trimming took 10 bases from V and 3 from J; bases not matched to a gene: 9. Specimen: peripheral blood. The rearrangement uses TRBV6-5 and TRBJ1-2; 9 positions agree with TRBD1. This receptor was obtained from a man between 65 and 85 years old with acute or convalescent COVID-19. CDR3 sequence: CATSWGQGDYGYTF. CDR3 coding DNA: TGTGCCACATCGTGGGGACAGGGAGACTATGGCTACACCTTC.